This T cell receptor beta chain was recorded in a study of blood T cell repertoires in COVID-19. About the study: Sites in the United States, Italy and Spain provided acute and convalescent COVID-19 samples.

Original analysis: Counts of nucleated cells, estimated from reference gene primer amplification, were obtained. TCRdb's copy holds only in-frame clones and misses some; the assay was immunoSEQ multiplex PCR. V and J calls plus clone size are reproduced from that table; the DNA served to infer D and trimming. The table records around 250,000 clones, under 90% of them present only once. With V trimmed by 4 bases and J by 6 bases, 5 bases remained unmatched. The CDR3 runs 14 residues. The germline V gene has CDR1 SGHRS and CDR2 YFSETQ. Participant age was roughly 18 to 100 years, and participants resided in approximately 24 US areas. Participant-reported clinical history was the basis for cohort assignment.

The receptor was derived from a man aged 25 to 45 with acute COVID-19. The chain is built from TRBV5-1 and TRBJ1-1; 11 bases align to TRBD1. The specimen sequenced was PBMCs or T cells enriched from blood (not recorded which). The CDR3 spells CASSQGQGVPEAFF. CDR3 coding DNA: TGCGCCAGCAGCCAGGGACAGGGGGTCCCTGAAGCTTTCTTT.